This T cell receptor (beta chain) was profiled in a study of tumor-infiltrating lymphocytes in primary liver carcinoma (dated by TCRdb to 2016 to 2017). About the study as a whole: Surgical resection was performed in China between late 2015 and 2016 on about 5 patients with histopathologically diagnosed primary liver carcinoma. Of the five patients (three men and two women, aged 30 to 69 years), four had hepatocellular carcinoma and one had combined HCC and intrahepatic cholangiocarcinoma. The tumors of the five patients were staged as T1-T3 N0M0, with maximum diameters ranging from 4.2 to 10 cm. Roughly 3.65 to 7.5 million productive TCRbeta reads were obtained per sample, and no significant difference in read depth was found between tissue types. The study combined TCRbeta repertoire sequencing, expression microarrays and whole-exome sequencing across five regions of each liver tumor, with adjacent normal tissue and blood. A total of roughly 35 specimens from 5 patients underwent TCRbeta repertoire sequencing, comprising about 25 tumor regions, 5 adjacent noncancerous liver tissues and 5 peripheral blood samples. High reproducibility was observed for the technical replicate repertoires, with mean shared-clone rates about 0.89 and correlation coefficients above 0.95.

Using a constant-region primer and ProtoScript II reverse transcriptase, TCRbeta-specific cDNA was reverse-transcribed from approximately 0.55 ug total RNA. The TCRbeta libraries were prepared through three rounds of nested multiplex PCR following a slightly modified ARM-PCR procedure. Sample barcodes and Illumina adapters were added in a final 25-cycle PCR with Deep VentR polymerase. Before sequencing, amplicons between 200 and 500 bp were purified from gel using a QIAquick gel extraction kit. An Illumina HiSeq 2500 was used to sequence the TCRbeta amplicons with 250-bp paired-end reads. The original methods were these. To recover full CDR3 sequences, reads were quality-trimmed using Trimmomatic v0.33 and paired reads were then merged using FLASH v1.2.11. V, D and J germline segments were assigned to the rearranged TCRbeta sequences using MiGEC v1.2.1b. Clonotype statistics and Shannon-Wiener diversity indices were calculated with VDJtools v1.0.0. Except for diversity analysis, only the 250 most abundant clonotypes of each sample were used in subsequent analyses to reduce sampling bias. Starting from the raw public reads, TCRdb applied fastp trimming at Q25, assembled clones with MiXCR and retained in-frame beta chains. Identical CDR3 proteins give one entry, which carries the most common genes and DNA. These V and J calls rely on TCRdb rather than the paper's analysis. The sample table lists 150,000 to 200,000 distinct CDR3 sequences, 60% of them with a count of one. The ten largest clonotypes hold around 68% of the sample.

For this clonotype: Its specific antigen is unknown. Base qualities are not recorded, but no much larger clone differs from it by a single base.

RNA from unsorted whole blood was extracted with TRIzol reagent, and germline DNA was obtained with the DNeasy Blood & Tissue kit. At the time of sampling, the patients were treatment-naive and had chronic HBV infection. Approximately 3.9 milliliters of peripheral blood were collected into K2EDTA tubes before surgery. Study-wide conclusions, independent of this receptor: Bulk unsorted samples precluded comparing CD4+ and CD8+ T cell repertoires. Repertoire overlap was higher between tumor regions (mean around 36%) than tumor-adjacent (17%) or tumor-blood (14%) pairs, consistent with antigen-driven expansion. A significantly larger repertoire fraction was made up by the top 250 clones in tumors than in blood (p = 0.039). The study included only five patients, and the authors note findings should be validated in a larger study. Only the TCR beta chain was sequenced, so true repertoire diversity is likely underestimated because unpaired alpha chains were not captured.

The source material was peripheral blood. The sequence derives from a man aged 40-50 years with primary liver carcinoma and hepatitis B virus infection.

The CDR3 region has the sequence CASSSTYRGQNYGYTF. The sequence in DNA is TGTGCCAGCAGCTCCACCTACAGGGGTCAGAACTATGGCTACACCTTC. Recombination linked TRBV5-6 to TRBJ1-2, with 7 bases aligning to TRBD1. The V end gives up 3 bases and the J end 2 bases, leaving 10 bases in the junction not matched to a gene. For CDR1 and CDR2, the germline V gene lists SGHDT and YYEEEE. The CDR3 covers 16 residues, taking in both the cysteine and the phenylalanine. The DNA shown is the 48-base CDR3, in frame from base 1.